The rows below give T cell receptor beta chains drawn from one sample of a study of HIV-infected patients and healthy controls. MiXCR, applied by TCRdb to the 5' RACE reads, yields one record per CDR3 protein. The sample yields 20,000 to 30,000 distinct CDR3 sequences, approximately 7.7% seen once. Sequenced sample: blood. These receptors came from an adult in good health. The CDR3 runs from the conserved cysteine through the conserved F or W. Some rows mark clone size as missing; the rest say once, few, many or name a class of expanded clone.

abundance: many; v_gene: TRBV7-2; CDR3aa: CASSFVSTYEQYF
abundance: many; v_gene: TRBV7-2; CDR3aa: CASRHGGNEQFF
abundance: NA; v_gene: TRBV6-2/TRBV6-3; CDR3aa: CASSRNPYQGASNEQFF
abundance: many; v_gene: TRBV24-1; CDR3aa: CATSDPGGTDTQYF
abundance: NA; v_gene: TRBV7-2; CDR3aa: CASSPGGLAGETQYF
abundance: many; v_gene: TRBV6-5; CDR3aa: CASSYEQYYGYTF
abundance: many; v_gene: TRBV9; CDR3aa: CASSVGPGELFF
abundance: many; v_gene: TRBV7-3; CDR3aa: CASSLTGQGQGSTEAFF
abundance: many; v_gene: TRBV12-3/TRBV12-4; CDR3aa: CASSFSSYGYTF
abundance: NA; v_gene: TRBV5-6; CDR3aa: CASSTGQGFGSPLHF
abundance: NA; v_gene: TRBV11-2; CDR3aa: CASSLEGQGANYNEQFF
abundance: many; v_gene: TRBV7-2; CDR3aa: CASSLGFPGNYGYTF
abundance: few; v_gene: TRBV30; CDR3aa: CAWSGGSPSYNEQFF
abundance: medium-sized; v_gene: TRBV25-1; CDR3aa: CASSPVSGGVTDTQYF
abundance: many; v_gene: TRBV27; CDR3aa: CASKNRGRMVTEAFF
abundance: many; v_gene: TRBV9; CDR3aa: CASQQGLNTEAFF
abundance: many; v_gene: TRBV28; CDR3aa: CASSDRTGERTEAFF
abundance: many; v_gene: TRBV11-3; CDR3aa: CASSPRPGTGGTDTQYF
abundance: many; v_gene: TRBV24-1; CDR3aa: CATSDRQGSSYEQYF
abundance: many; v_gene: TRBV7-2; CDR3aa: CASSYQDRINTEAFF